This is a list of T cell receptor beta chains from one sample in a study of T cell repertoires in cytomegalovirus infection. TCRdb passed the reads through MiXCR, listing each CDR3 protein once. The sample has 490,000 or so distinct CDR3 sequences; 10% to 12% are singletons. Sequencing used PBMCs. Receptors were obtained from a human donor in good health (CMV status not recorded). Some clones in this sample may be carry-over from other donors' samples. The CDR3 runs from the conserved cysteine through the conserved F or W. The D gene is left open where the match is weak. Size is stated for part of the rows, as once, few or many counts, or as a class when the clone is expanded.

d_gene: TRBD2; abundance: .; v_gene: TRBV20-1; j_gene: TRBJ2-1; CDR3nt: TGCAGTGCTAGAGATCCAACGGGGGGGGGCCATCACCGGTACAATGAGCAGTTCTTC; CDR3aa: CSARDPTGGGHHRYNEQFF
d_gene: TRBD2; abundance: .; v_gene: TRBV29-1; j_gene: TRBJ2-1; CDR3nt: TGCAGCGTTGAAGATCGGACGGCGGGAGGGCCTCCCAATGAGCAGTTCTTC; CDR3aa: CSVEDRTAGGPPNEQFF
d_gene: .; abundance: many; v_gene: TRBV6-5; j_gene: TRBJ1-2; CDR3nt: TGTGCCAGCAGCCGAGGGACGGACGATGGCTACACCTTC; CDR3aa: CASSRGTDDGYTF
d_gene: TRBD1; abundance: many; v_gene: TRBV7-8; j_gene: TRBJ2-1; CDR3nt: TGTGCCAGCAGCTGGACAGGGAGCTCCTACAATGAGCAGTTCTTC; CDR3aa: CASSWTGSSYNEQFF
d_gene: .; abundance: .; v_gene: TRBV30; j_gene: TRBJ2-3; CDR3nt: TGTGCCTGGAGTGGAACAGTCTGGAGCACAGATACGCAGTATTTT; CDR3aa: CAWSGTVWSTDTQYF
d_gene: TRBD2; abundance: many; v_gene: TRBV2; j_gene: TRBJ2-7; CDR3nt: TGTGCCAGCACCCGGGGGGGGGCATCGAACAGCGAGCAGTACTTC; CDR3aa: CASTRGGASNSEQYF
d_gene: .; abundance: many; v_gene: TRBV18; j_gene: TRBJ2-1; CDR3nt: TGTGCCAGCAACTTACAGGCGGATGAGCAGTTCTTC; CDR3aa: CASNLQADEQFF
d_gene: TRBD1; abundance: many; v_gene: TRBV7-3; j_gene: TRBJ2-2; CDR3nt: TGTGCCAGCAGCCCTGAGACAGGGGGTAGTCCCGGGGAGCTGTTTTTT; CDR3aa: CASSPETGGSPGELFF
d_gene: TRBD2; abundance: many; v_gene: TRBV20-1; j_gene: TRBJ2-5; CDR3nt: TGCAGTGCTAGAAAAGGACTAGCGGGGCTGTACCAAGAGACCCAGTACTTC; CDR3aa: CSARKGLAGLYQETQYF
d_gene: .; abundance: many; v_gene: TRBV7-8; j_gene: TRBJ2-3; CDR3nt: TGTGCCAGCAGCTCCTCGGGAGCCCGGGGGGATACGCAGTATTTT; CDR3aa: CASSSSGARGDTQYF
d_gene: .; abundance: few; v_gene: TRBV5-1; j_gene: TRBJ2-7; CDR3nt: TGCGCCAGCACCTCATACAGCAGCTCCTACGAGCAGTACTTC; CDR3aa: CASTSYSSSYEQYF
d_gene: .; abundance: .; v_gene: TRBV20-1; j_gene: TRBJ2-7; CDR3nt: TGCAGTGCTAGCGATCGGGGGCTTCCCTACGAGCAGTACTTC; CDR3aa: CSASDRGLPYEQYF
d_gene: TRBD2; abundance: few; v_gene: TRBV19; j_gene: TRBJ2-1; CDR3nt: TGTGCCAGTAGTATGTTCCTAGCGGGCTCCTACAATGAGCAGTTCTTC; CDR3aa: CASSMFLAGSYNEQFF
d_gene: .; abundance: few; v_gene: TRBV4-2; j_gene: TRBJ1-6; CDR3nt: TGTGCCAGCAGCCAAGATAGGAGGGGAAGCGACTATAATTCACCCCTCCACTTT; CDR3aa: CASSQDRRGSDYNSPLHF
d_gene: .; abundance: few; v_gene: TRBV5-4; j_gene: TRBJ2-5; CDR3nt: TGTGCCAGCAGCCCGACCGGGCCCGCGACCCAGTACTTC; CDR3aa: CASSPTGPATQYF
d_gene: .; abundance: many; v_gene: TRBV11-2; j_gene: TRBJ1-4; CDR3nt: TGTGCCAGCAGCCGGACCGGGAGTGAAAAACTGTTTTTT; CDR3aa: CASSRTGSEKLFF
d_gene: TRBD2; abundance: many; v_gene: TRBV10-3; j_gene: TRBJ2-5; CDR3nt: TGTGCCATCAGTGAGTCGTCTCTAGCGGGTCAAGAGACCCAGTACTTC; CDR3aa: CAISESSLAGQETQYF
d_gene: TRBD1; abundance: many; v_gene: TRBV6-1; j_gene: TRBJ2-3; CDR3nt: TGTGCCAGCAGTGAGTTGGACAGGGGATTCCAGTATTTT; CDR3aa: CASSELDRGFQYF
d_gene: .; abundance: few; v_gene: TRBV19; j_gene: TRBJ2-3; CDR3nt: TGTGCCAGTAGTATAGGGACATCTGGGAGGAGGATGGATACGCAGTATTTT; CDR3aa: CASSIGTSGRRMDTQYF
d_gene: .; abundance: many; v_gene: TRBV28; j_gene: TRBJ2-2; CDR3nt: TGTGCCAGCAGTCCAGGGGACGGCAAGAATACGAACACCGGGGAGCTGTTTTTT; CDR3aa: CASSPGDGKNTNTGELFF
d_gene: .; abundance: many; v_gene: TRBV7-6; j_gene: TRBJ1-2; CDR3nt: TGTGCCAGCAGCCCTAGCGGGTTGCCGAGGCCAAATCCTAACTATGGCTACACCTTC; CDR3aa: CASSPSGLPRPNPNYGYTF
d_gene: .; abundance: many; v_gene: TRBV13; j_gene: TRBJ2-4; CDR3nt: TGTGCCAGCAGCTTAGTTCGGGACCGGGCGGGCATTCAGTACTTC; CDR3aa: CASSLVRDRAGIQYF
d_gene: TRBD2; abundance: many; v_gene: TRBV7-2; j_gene: TRBJ2-5; CDR3nt: TGTGCCAGCAGCTTAGAGCGGGGGCCCTCCGGGACCCAGTACTTC; CDR3aa: CASSLERGPSGTQYF
d_gene: .; abundance: many; v_gene: TRBV7-3; j_gene: TRBJ1-1; CDR3nt: TGTGCCAGCCGTAGGGTCGGAGACATGAACACTGAAGCTTTCTTT; CDR3aa: CASRRVGDMNTEAFF
d_gene: TRBD2; abundance: many; v_gene: TRBV12-3/TRBV12-4; j_gene: TRBJ2-7; CDR3nt: TGTGCCAGCAGTCTGGGACTAGCGTCCTACGAGCAGTACTTC; CDR3aa: CASSLGLASYEQYF
d_gene: .; abundance: many; v_gene: TRBV7-2; j_gene: TRBJ2-1; CDR3nt: TGTGCCAGCAGCTTAGGGGCGGGATTATACAATGAGCAGTTCTTC; CDR3aa: CASSLGAGLYNEQFF
d_gene: TRBD2; abundance: .; v_gene: TRBV28; j_gene: TRBJ2-1; CDR3nt: TGTGCCAGCAGTTTAGGGGCGGGACTAGCGGCAACGAGCTCCTACAATGAGCAGTTCTTC; CDR3aa: CASSLGAGLAATSSYNEQFF
d_gene: .; abundance: few; v_gene: TRBV27; j_gene: TRBJ1-1; CDR3nt: TGTGCCAGCAGTGGGGCCAGGGTAAACACTGAAGCTTTCTTT; CDR3aa: CASSGARVNTEAFF
d_gene: .; abundance: .; v_gene: TRBV20-1; j_gene: TRBJ2-3; CDR3nt: TGCAGTGCTAGGTTAGGGCCCACAGATACGCAGTATTTT; CDR3aa: CSARLGPTDTQYF
d_gene: TRBD1; abundance: many; v_gene: TRBV5-4; j_gene: TRBJ2-2; CDR3nt: TGTGCCAGCAGCCCTGACAGGGTGGGGGAGCTGTTTTTT; CDR3aa: CASSPDRVGELFF
d_gene: .; abundance: many; v_gene: TRBV4-2; j_gene: TRBJ2-1; CDR3nt: TGTGCCAGCAGCCAAGGATTGACGACTGAGCAGTTCTTC; CDR3aa: CASSQGLTTEQFF
d_gene: TRBD1; abundance: .; v_gene: TRBV20-1; j_gene: TRBJ1-6; CDR3nt: TGCAGTGCTGGGGACAGGGGGCGGAATTCACCCCTCCACTTT; CDR3aa: CSAGDRGRNSPLHF
d_gene: TRBD1; abundance: .; v_gene: TRBV20-1; j_gene: TRBJ2-1; CDR3nt: TGCAGTGCTAGAGACCCTCCGGGACAGGGGGCGAATGAGCAGTTCTTC; CDR3aa: CSARDPPGQGANEQFF
d_gene: .; abundance: many; v_gene: TRBV7-2; j_gene: TRBJ2-7; CDR3nt: TGTGCCAGCAGCTTAAAGGTGTACGAGCAGTACTTC; CDR3aa: CASSLKVYEQYF
d_gene: .; abundance: many; v_gene: TRBV7-9; j_gene: TRBJ1-1; CDR3nt: TGTGCCAGCAGCTTTAAACAGGGGAACACTGAAGCTTTCTTT; CDR3aa: CASSFKQGNTEAFF
d_gene: .; abundance: many; v_gene: TRBV7-2; j_gene: TRBJ1-4; CDR3nt: TGTGCCAGCAGCTTAGATGGGGGGCAAAAACTGTTTTTT; CDR3aa: CASSLDGGQKLFF
d_gene: TRBD2; abundance: many; v_gene: TRBV4-2; j_gene: TRBJ2-1; CDR3nt: TGTGCCAGCAGCCAAGCGGGAGGGCCTAGAAATGAGCAGTTCTTC; CDR3aa: CASSQAGGPRNEQFF
d_gene: .; abundance: .; v_gene: TRBV6-5; j_gene: TRBJ2-5; CDR3nt: TGTGCCAGCAGTTACTCGACGGGGGATGGAACCCAGTACTTC; CDR3aa: CASSYSTGDGTQYF
d_gene: .; abundance: few; v_gene: TRBV20-1; j_gene: TRBJ2-7; CDR3nt: TGCAGTGCTAGCGGCAGGGCCGCGGGCGAGCAGTACTTC; CDR3aa: CSASGRAAGEQYF
d_gene: .; abundance: few; v_gene: TRBV28; j_gene: TRBJ2-2; CDR3nt: TGTGCCAGCAGTCCTTGGACTAAAGAGCTGTTTTTT; CDR3aa: CASSPWTKELFF
d_gene: .; abundance: few; v_gene: TRBV5-4; j_gene: TRBJ2-5; CDR3nt: TGTGCCAGCAGCTTGGAGGCGAAGGAGACCCAGTACTTC; CDR3aa: CASSLEAKETQYF
d_gene: TRBD1; abundance: many; v_gene: TRBV5-6; j_gene: TRBJ1-2; CDR3nt: TGTGCCAGCAGCGCAAACAGGGGGGATAATGGCTACACCTTC; CDR3aa: CASSANRGDNGYTF
d_gene: TRBD2; abundance: few; v_gene: TRBV20-1; j_gene: TRBJ2-7; CDR3nt: TGCAGTGCTAGGAGGTTCGCCGTTAGCGGGGTCCGGACCTACGAGCAGTACTTC; CDR3aa: CSARRFAVSGVRTYEQYF